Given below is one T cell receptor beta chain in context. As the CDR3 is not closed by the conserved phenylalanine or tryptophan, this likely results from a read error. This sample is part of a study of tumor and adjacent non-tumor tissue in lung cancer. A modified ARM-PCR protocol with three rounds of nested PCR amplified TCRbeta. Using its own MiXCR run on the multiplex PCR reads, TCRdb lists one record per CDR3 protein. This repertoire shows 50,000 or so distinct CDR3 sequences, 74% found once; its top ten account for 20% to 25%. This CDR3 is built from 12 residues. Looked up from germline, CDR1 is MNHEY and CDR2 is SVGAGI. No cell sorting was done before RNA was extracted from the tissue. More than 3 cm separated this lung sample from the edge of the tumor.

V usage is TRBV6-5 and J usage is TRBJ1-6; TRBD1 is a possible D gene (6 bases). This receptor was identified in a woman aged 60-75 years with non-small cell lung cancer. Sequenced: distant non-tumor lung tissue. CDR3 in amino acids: CANPGTCSLLHS. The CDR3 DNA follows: TGCGCCAACCCCGGGACATGTTCACTCCTCCACTCT.